Below, 30 T cell receptor beta chains from the same sample are listed, as sequenced in a study of patients and donors after allogeneic stem cell transplantation. MiXCR, applied by TCRdb to the RT-PCR reads, yields one record per CDR3 protein. The sample lists about 90,000 distinct CDR3 sequences, about 48% occurring once. The sequencing input was blood, either unsorted or a sorted T cell fraction (not recorded which). The receptor source for this set is a human donor who was either an allogeneic HSCT recipient or a stem cell or donor lymphocyte infusion donor (not recorded which). It is not recorded whose cells these are; they may come from a transplant donor.

The sample holds a few counts of this clonotype. The rearrangement links TRBV5-1 to TRBJ1-5, with a weak D call TRBD1 (6 bases). The V gene's germline CDR1 is SGHRS and CDR2 YFSETQ. The CDR3 covers 15 residues. The germline V and J ends were trimmed by 0 bases and 1 base, with 8 bases remaining between them. DNA for the CDR3: TGCGCCAGCAGCTTGGGCAGGGGAAGCAATCAGCCCCAGCATTTT. Its protein is CASSLGRGSNQPQHF.

In this sample, this clonotype turned up a few times. V and J are TRBV27 and TRBJ1-5; D gene ambiguous. Germline assignment: CDR1 MNHEY and CDR2 SMNVEV (reference sequence). With 6 bases removed from V and 3 bases from J, the gap between germline ends came to 9 bases. The CDR3 runs 13 residues. CDR3 loop: CASSTSFNQPQHF. The CDR3 bases are TGTGCCAGCAGCACCAGCTTCAATCAGCCCCAGCATTTT.

The rearrangement joins TRBV7-3 to TRBJ1-5; D remains ambiguous. There are 14 residues in the CDR3. V shed 4 bases and J shed 1 base, with 8 bases lying between them. The germline gives CDR1 SGHTA, CDR2 FQGTGA. CDR3 sequence reads: CASSSGTSNQPQHF. CDR3 DNA sequence: TGTGCCAGCAGCTCCGGCACGAGCAATCAGCCCCAGCATTTT.

The V call is TRBV20-1, the J call TRBJ1-4, with D uncertain. Germline CDR1 is DFQATT and CDR2 is SNEGSKA (reference sequence). CDR3 length: 12 residues. The V gene lost 6 bases and the J gene lost 8 bases, with 13 bases spanning the gap. For the CDR3, the DNA is TGCAGTGCCCAGGTCCGAGGGGAAAAACTGTTTTTT. Its protein is CSAQVRGEKLFF.

This clonotype was observed many times. This chain links TRBV7-2 with TRBJ1-5; maybe TRBD1 (5 bases). The CDR3 length is 15 residues. The germline V gene encodes CDR1 SGHTA and CDR2 FQGNSA. Trimming left V 4 bases short and J 3 bases short, with 13 bases between. The CDR3 sequence is CASSWLGGANQPQHF. In DNA form, the CDR3 reads TGTGCCAGCAGCTGGTTAGGTGGGGCCAATCAGCCCCAGCATTTT.

The chain uses TRBV10-3 and TRBJ1-2; D might be TRBD1 (6 bases). CDR1 ENHRY and CDR2 SYGVKD come from the germline V gene. CDR3 length: 15 residues. V lost 5 bases and J 5 bases, leaving 18 bases between the germline ends. Written as DNA, the CDR3 is TGTGCCATCAGTCCGTCGGACAGACCGCGTTATGGCTACACCTTC. Its translation: CAISPSDRPRYGYTF.

This clonotype was seen a handful of times. The J gene is TRBJ1-1, the V gene TRBV7-3; D gene ambiguous. The CDR3 length is 13 residues. Per germline, CDR1 SGHTA and CDR2 FQGTGA. The V and J ends lost 5 bases and 3 bases respectively, with 10 bases between them. CDR3 residues: CASSVESYTEAFF. DNA for the CDR3: TGTGCCAGCAGCGTGGAGAGCTACACTGAAGCTTTCTTT.

J is TRBJ1-2 and V is TRBV20-1, with D perhaps TRBD1 (6 bases). CDR1 and CDR2 (germline): DFQATT, SNEGSKA (reference sequence). V dropped 6 bases and J dropped 4 bases, with 15 bases sitting between them. CDR3 length: 13 residues. CDR3 nucleotide sequence: TGCAGTGCCCCGACAGGCTTAGGCTATGGCTACACCTTC. Translated: CSAPTGLGYGYTF.

This clonotype was counted a few times. The V and J genes are TRBV12-3 or TRBV12-4 and TRBJ1-4; 7 nucleotides line up with TRBD1. Unmatched junction bases numbered 5, after V lost 4 bases and J lost 0 bases. This CDR3 is built from 16 residues. Here the CDR3 DNA reads TGTGCCAGCAGTTCACAGGGGACAGCAACTAATGAAAAACTGTTTTTT. Translated, it gives CASSSQGTATNEKLFF.

The chain combines TRBV6-2 or TRBV6-3 with TRBJ1-5; no clear D gene. Germline lookup yields CDR1 MNHEY and CDR2 SVGEGT. Trimming took 5 bases from V and 7 from J, leaving 15 bases between them. CDR3 length: 14 amino acids. The CDR3 loop reads CASSPPPIRQPQHF. In nucleotides, the CDR3 is TGTGCCAGCAGTCCTCCCCCTATTCGGCAGCCCCAGCATTTT.

This clonotype appeared a few times. The chain uses TRBV28 and TRBJ1-4; D gene uncertain. CDR1 and CDR2 from the germline V gene are MDHEN and SYDVKM. This CDR3 comprises 14 residues. Trimming removed 3 bases from V and 8 bases from J, with 13 bases in between. CDR3 DNA: TGTGCCAGCAGTTTCCCCGGGATTGGCGAAAAACTGTTTTTT. This gives the protein CASSFPGIGEKLFF.

This clonotype was observed a few times. The chain links TRBV4-2 to TRBJ1-2; TRBD1 might be the D (5 bases). In germline, CDR1 is LGHNA, CDR2 YNFKEQ. V lost 0 bases to trimming and J lost 2 bases, with 10 bases between them. This CDR3 contains 15 residues. Here the CDR3 reads CASSQDLRGNYGYTF. In nucleotides, the CDR3 is TGTGCCAGCAGCCAAGATCTTCGGGGGAACTATGGCTACACCTTC.

This chain links TRBV12-3 or TRBV12-4 with TRBJ2-1; possibly TRBD1 for D (5 bases). The CDR3 is made up of 15 amino acids. Between the trimmed V and J ends, which lost 5 bases and 6 bases, there was a span of 17 bases. The CDR3: CASSIDSDLGNEQFF. The CDR3 nucleotides are TGTGCCAGCAGTATCGACAGTGACCTTGGCAATGAGCAGTTCTTC.

The chain employs TRBV27 and TRBJ1-2; 8 bases are a match to TRBD1. The trim removed 3 bases at V and 5 bases at J, leaving 8 bases unmatched. Germline CDR1 reads MNHEY; CDR2 reads SMNVEV (reference sequence). The CDR3 contains 15 residues. The CDR3 nucleotides are TGTGCCAGCAGTTTGACGGCAGGGGGCGCGTATGGCTACACCTTC. This encodes CASSLTAGGAYGYTF.

The CDR3 nucleotides read TGCGCCAGCAGCCAAGGGGAGCACTACGCTGAAGCTTTCTTT. Residues: CASSQGEHYAEAFF. V gene TRBV4-3 combines with J gene TRBJ1-1; D unresolved. Trimming took off 1 base at V and 6 bases at J, with 12 bases between the two ends. Germline CDR1 is LGHNA and CDR2 is YSLEER. The CDR3 has 14 residues.

This chain uses TRBV5-6 with TRBJ2-3, with D uncertain. Trimming removed 5 bases at V and 0 bases at J, with 25 bases between. CDR1 is SGHDT, CDR2 YYEEEE, per germline. CDR3 size: 19 residues. This chain's CDR3 is CASSFPWEWSGTSTDTQYF. In DNA, the CDR3 is TGTGCCAGCAGTTTTCCATGGGAATGGAGTGGAACTAGCACAGATACGCAGTATTTT.

This chain joins TRBV12-3 or TRBV12-4 and TRBJ2-1, with 9 bases aligning to TRBD2. This CDR3 has 15 amino acids. The J segment lost 7 bases and the V segment lost 5 bases, leaving 9 bases of the junction unmatched. CDR3: CASSGLSGRYNEQFF. DNA of the CDR3: TGTGCCAGCAGTGGACTTAGCGGGAGATATAATGAGCAGTTCTTC.

The chain is built from TRBV4-1 and TRBJ1-1; D ambiguous. V was shortened by 3 bases and J by 6 bases, with 5 bases between the two germline ends. Looked up from germline, CDR1 is MGHRA and CDR2 is YSYEKL. The CDR3 sequence is 11 residues long. As DNA, the CDR3 is TGCGCCAGCAGCCAGTATCCTGAAGCTTTCTTT. The encoded protein is CASSQYPEAFF.

A few counts support this clonotype. This chain links TRBV6-1 with TRBJ1-1; 7 bases agree with TRBD1. The CDR3 runs to 14 residues. V lost 5 bases and J lost 0; bases outside the gene matches: 3. Per the germline V gene, CDR1 is MNHNS and CDR2 is SASEGT. The CDR3 here is CASSWGQMNTEAFF. The CDR3 DNA reads TGTGCCAGCAGTTGGGGACAGATGAACACTGAAGCTTTCTTT.

This rearrangement joins TRBV6-1 to TRBJ1-5; 8 bases fit TRBD1. V lost 6 bases, J lost 4 bases, and 11 bases stayed unmatched. The length of the CDR3 is 16 residues. CDR1 MNHNS and CDR2 SASEGT come from the germline V gene. The CDR3 bases are TGTGCCAGCAGGGTGGGGCAGGGGGCTGGGAATCAGCCCCAGCATTTT. Amino acid sequence: CASRVGQGAGNQPQHF.

The chain combines TRBV20-1 with TRBJ1-1, with 7 bases lining up with TRBD1. This CDR3 has 13 amino acids. CDR1 and CDR2 from the germline V gene are DFQATT and SNEGSKA (reference sequence). V lost 1 base to trimming and J lost 3 bases; unmatched junction nucleotides: 2. For the CDR3, the DNA is TGCAGTGCTAGAGTTACAGGGGACACTGAAGCTTTCTTT. Translating it yields CSARVTGDTEAFF.

The chain employs TRBV29-1 and TRBJ1-2; 12 bases line up with TRBD1. Per germline, CDR1 SQVTM and CDR2 ANQGSEA. Trimming at V came to 5 bases and at J to 7 bases, leaving 8 bases not matched to a gene. This CDR3 has 14 amino acids. CDR3 sequence: CSVSAGTGGSGYTF. CDR3 sequence (DNA): TGCAGCGTTTCGGCCGGGACAGGGGGCTCTGGCTACACCTTC.

V gene TRBV21-1 combines with J gene TRBJ1-5; the DNA was not used to check the table's D call, TRBD1. TRBV21-1 is a pseudogene locus. The CDR3 spans 16 residues. The DNA for the CDR3 is TGTGCCAGCACTCTTAGGTTTCGGGTTCTTTGTGACCCCGGGCATTTT. Translated: CASTLRFRVLCDPGHF.

The chain couples TRBV11-2 to TRBJ2-3, with D perhaps assigned TRBD1 or TRBD2 (5 bases each). The ends were cut back, 5 bases at V and 8 bases at J, with 11 bases in the middle. In germline, CDR1 is SGHAT, CDR2 FQNNGV. The CDR3 consists of 12 residues. The CDR3 nucleotides are TGTGCCAGCAGCACCCGGGACGGTACGCAGTATTTT. It specifies CASSTRDGTQYF.

This clonotype was counted a few times. This chain links TRBV27 with TRBJ1-3; D is uncertain. Trimming took off 3 bases at V and 0 bases at J, with 6 bases between the two ends. The germline CDR1 and CDR2 sequences are MNHEY and SMNVEV (reference sequence). This CDR3 region has 14 residues. The CDR3 spells CASSFSYSGNTIYF. The CDR3 DNA sequence: TGTGCCAGCAGTTTCTCCTACTCTGGAAACACCATATATTTT.

In its sample, this clonotype was seen a few times. The V gene is TRBV20-1, the J gene TRBJ1-3; 10 positions agree with TRBD1. From germline, CDR1 is DFQATT and CDR2 SNEGSKA (reference sequence). This CDR3 spans 14 amino acids. V shed 5 bases, J shed 8 bases, and the junction held 9 bases outside the gene matches. CDR3 sequence: CSASTGTGEHTIYF. The CDR3 DNA reads as TGCAGTGCTTCAACCGGGACAGGGGAACACACCATATATTTT.

The chain employs TRBV6-5 and TRBJ1-2; D gene uncertain. The CDR3 runs 16 residues. CDR1 is MNHEY and CDR2 is SVGAGI in the germline V gene. V was shortened by 0 bases and J by 4 bases, with 15 bases between the two germline ends. Here the CDR3 DNA reads TGTGCCAGCAGTTACTCGATAGACACCGGCCGCTATGGCTACACCTTC. Encoded protein: CASSYSIDTGRYGYTF.

The V call is TRBV12-3 or TRBV12-4, the J call TRBJ2-5; D is tentatively TRBD1 or TRBD2 (5 bases each). The V end lost 2 bases, the J end lost 4 bases, and 17 bases lay between the germline ends. The length of the CDR3 is 16 residues. DNA of the CDR3: TGTGCCAGCAGTTTAACCTTGAGGGGAAGGGGAGAGACCCAGTACTTC. It yields the protein CASSLTLRGRGETQYF.

This rearrangement joins TRBV27 to TRBJ1-3; D is unclear. Trimming shortened V by 6 bases and J by 2 bases, and 11 bases separated the two germline ends. Germline-derived CDR1 and CDR2 are MNHEY and SMNVEV (reference sequence). The CDR3 sequence is 14 residues long. The CDR3 is CASSPLGAGNTIYF. The CDR3 bases are TGTGCCAGCAGCCCACTAGGTGCTGGAAACACCATATATTTT.

The CDR3 sequence: CASSQDRGGLTEAFF. CDR3 coding DNA: TGCGCCAGCAGCCAAGATAGGGGGGGGCTAACTGAAGCTTTCTTT. J is TRBJ1-1 and V is TRBV4-3, with D perhaps TRBD1 (6 bases). The germline V gene encodes CDR1 LGHNA and CDR2 YSLEER. The CDR3 has 15 amino acids. V shed 0 bases and J shed 5 bases, with 13 bases lying between them.